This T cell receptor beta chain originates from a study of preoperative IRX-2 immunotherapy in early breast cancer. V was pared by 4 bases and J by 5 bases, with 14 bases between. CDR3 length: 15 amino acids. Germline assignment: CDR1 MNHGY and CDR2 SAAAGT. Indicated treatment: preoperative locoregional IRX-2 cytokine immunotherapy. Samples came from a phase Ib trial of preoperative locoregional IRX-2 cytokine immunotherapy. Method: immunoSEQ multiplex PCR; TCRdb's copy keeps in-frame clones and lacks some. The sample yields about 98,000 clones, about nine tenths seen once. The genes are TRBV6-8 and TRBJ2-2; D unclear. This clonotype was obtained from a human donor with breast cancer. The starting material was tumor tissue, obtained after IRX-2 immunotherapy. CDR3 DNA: TGTGCCAGCAGTTCTGGGTGGCCCCTAACCGGGGAGCTGTTTTTT. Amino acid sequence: CASSSGWPLTGELFF.